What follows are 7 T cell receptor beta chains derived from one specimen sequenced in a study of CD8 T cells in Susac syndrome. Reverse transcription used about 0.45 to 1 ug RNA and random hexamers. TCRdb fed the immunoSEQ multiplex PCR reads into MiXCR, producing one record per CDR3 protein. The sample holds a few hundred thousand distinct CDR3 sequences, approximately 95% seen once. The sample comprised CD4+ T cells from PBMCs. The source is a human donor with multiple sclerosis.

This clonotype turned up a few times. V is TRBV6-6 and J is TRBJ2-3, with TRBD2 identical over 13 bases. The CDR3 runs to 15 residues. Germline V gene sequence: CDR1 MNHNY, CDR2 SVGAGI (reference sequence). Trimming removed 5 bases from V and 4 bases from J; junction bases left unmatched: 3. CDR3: CASSLGLAGADTQYF. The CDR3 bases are TGTGCCAGCAGTCTCGGACTAGCGGGAGCAGATACGCAGTATTTT.

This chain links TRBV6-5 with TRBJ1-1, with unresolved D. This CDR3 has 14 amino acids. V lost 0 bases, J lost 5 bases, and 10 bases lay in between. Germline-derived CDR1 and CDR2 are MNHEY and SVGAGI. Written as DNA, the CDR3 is TGTGCCAGCAGTTACTCGAGTGGTAGGACTGAAGCTTTCTTT. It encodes CASSYSSGRTEAFF.

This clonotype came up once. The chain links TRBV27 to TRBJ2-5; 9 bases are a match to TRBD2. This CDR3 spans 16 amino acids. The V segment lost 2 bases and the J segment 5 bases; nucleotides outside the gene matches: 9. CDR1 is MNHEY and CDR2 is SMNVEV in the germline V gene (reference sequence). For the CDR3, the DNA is TGTGCCAGCAGTTTAGGTTTAGCGGGGGAGATGGAGACCCAGTACTTC. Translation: CASSLGLAGEMETQYF.

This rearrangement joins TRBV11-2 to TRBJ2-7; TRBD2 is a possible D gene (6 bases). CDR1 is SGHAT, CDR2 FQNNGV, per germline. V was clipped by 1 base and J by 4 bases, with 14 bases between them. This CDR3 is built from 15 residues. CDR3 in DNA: TGTGCCAGCAGCTTAGTTCCCGGGAGTCAGTACGAGCAGTACTTC. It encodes CASSLVPGSQYEQYF.

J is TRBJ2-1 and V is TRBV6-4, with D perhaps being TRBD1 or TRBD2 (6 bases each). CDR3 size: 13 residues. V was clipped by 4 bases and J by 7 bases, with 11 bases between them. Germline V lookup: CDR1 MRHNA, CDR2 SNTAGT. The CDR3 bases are TGTGCCAGCAGTGCGACGGGGGCAAATGAGCAGTTCTTC. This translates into CASSATGANEQFF.

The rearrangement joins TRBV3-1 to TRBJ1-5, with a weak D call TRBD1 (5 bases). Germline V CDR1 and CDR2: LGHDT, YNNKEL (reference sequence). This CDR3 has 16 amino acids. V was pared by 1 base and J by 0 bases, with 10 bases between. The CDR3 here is CASSQGGGNSNQPQHF. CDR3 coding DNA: TGTGCCAGCAGCCAAGGCGGGGGGAATAGCAATCAGCCCCAGCATTTT. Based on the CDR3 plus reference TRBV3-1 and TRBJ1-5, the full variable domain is DTAVSQTPKYLVTQMGNDKSIKCEQNLGHDTMYWYKQDSKKFLKIMFSYNNKELIINETVPNRFSPKSPDKAHLNLHINSLELGDSAVYFCASSQGGGNSNQPQHFGDGTRLSIL.

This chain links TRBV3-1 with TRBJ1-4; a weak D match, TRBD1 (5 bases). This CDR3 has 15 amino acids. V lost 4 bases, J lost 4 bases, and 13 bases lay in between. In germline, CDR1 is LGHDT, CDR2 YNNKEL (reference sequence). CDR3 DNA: TGTGCCAGCAGCCCAGACCGGGGCGTTAATGAAAAACTGTTTTTT. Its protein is CASSPDRGVNEKLFF.